The clone carrying this TCR beta chain was counted a few times. Its antigen is unidentified. This entry belongs to a study of T cells in Graves' hyperthyroidism and ophthalmopathy. Regarding the study as a whole: Blood shared most expanded thyroid clonotypes above 0.001.

CDR3 length: 14 residues. CDR1 and CDR2 from the germline V gene are DFQATT and SNEGSKA (reference sequence). After removal of 5 bases from V and 3 bases from J, the junction contained 7 bases not matched to a gene. The investigators amplified TCR beta CDR3 regions from RNA transcripts. A set of HTBI primers served as the primers for a first-round RT-PCR of the TCR CDR3. MiXCR, run by TCRdb on the multiplex PCR reads, gives a single entry per CDR3 protein. The sample records about 360,000 distinct CDR3 sequences, 15% to 17% being singletons. The chain combines TRBV20-1 with TRBJ2-7, with 10 bases identical to TRBD1. The clonotype comes from a woman under 30 with Graves' hyperthyroidism that later progressed to Graves' ophthalmopathy. Sequenced: blood. CDR3 in DNA: TGCAGTGCTGTACTCCGGGACAGGGGCTACGAGCAGTACTTC. It encodes CSAVLRDRGYEQYF.